This T cell receptor (beta chain) appears in the sequencing data of a study of tumor-infiltrating lymphocytes in primary liver carcinoma. Bulk tissue was left unsorted, and RNA and DNA were co-extracted from approximately 20-30 mg of it. Patients underwent resection of primary liver carcinoma. Patients carried chronic HBV infection without prior treatment. All tumor specimens exceeded 75% viable tumor cells. In regard to this clonotype: The target antigen is unknown. An end of the junction does not agree with germline; a read error may underlie this.

Reverse transcription of approximately 500 ng total RNA with a constant-region primer produced TCR beta cDNA. A slightly modified ARM-PCR protocol with three nested multiplex PCR rounds produced these TCR beta libraries. The two initial PCR rounds, about 9 cycles each, used TRBV1-TRBV30 forward and C-beta reverse primers. TCRdb called the multiplex PCR reads again in MiXCR, with one record for every CDR3 protein. This table holds tens of thousands of distinct CDR3 sequences, over 70% found once. The CDR3 has 14 residues. CDR1 and CDR2 from the germline V gene are MNHNS and SASEGT. General study points: Against blood, tumors held a significantly higher top-250-clone fraction (p = 0.039).

V and J are TRBV6-1 and TRBJ2-2; D not resolved. This TCR derives from a man aged 35-49 years with primary liver carcinoma and hepatitis B virus infection. Sequences were obtained from liver tumor tissue from sampling region 2. Subset indicated: tumor region T2, inferior pole. The CDR3 protein is CASSDLSLTRELFF. CDR3 DNA: TGTGCCAGTAGTGATCTTAGCCTCACCCGGGAGCTGTTTTTT.